The 22 T cell receptor beta chains in this list originate from one sample, sequenced in a study of T cell responses to AZD1222 COVID-19 vaccine. This table comes from immunoSEQ multiplex PCR, and its TCRdb copy is limited to in-frame clones, with some not included. The data hold around 63,000 clones, with over 75% observed a single time. Here the sequenced sample was peripheral blood, taken on day 0 of AZD1222 vaccination. Receptors originate from an adult in good health.

The chain employs TRBV12-3 or TRBV12-4 and TRBJ2-1; no firm D call. The V end was cut by 7 bases, the J end by 7 bases, with 14 bases between. This CDR3 is built from 13 residues. This chain's CDR3 is CASTPAGRNEQFF. DNA for the CDR3: TGTGCCAGCACCCCGGCCGGCCGGAATGAGCAGTTCTTC.

A few counts support this clone. V usage is TRBV27 and J usage is TRBJ1-3; 7 bases line up with TRBD1. Trimming at V came to 3 bases and at J to 2 bases, leaving 4 bases not matched to a gene. The CDR3 consists of 15 residues. CDR1 is MNHEY, CDR2 SMNVEV, per germline (reference sequence). CDR3: CASSLSQGAGNTIYF. DNA for the CDR3: TGTGCCAGCAGTTTGAGTCAGGGGGCTGGAAACACCATATATTTT.

This chain links TRBV19 with TRBJ1-5, with D possibly matching TRBD1 (5 bases). The CDR3 is 15 residues long. V lost 7 bases and J lost 9, with 22 bases in between. Germline V CDR1 and CDR2: LNHDA, SQIVND (reference sequence). Written as DNA, the CDR3 is TGTGCCAGTACCATCCGGCGGGGGGGTAGGGCGCCCCAGCATTTT. It is translated as CASTIRRGGRAPQHF.

This chain uses TRBV21-1 with TRBJ2-2; the table's TRBD2 call for D was not verified on the DNA. TRBV21-1 is marked as a pseudogene. This CDR3 is built from 20 residues. CDR3 bases: TGTGCCAGCAGCAAAAAGGGACTAAGCGGGGGGGCCCTACTTAGCGGGGAGCTGTTTTTT. This encodes CASSKKGLSGGALLSGELFF.

This clone was counted once. The J gene is TRBJ2-5, the V gene TRBV7-6; no reliable D call. V gave up 4 bases and J gave up 3 bases, with 3 bases separating them. CDR3 length: 11 amino acids. The germline CDR1 and CDR2 sequences are SGHVS and FNYEAQ. The CDR3 loop is CASSSEETQYF. For the CDR3, the DNA is TGTGCCAGCAGCTCGGAAGAGACCCAGTACTTC.

The V call is TRBV5-4, the J call TRBJ2-4, with TRBD2 matching 10 bases. CDR1 is SGHNT and CDR2 is YYREEE in the germline V gene (reference sequence). With V trimmed by 0 bases and J by 10 bases, 10 bases remained unmatched. CDR3 length: 16 residues. In DNA, the CDR3 is TGTGCCAGCAGCTTGGTAGGAGGAGCGGGGGGGCGGATTCAGTACTTC. Translation gives CASSLVGGAGGRIQYF.

In this sample, this clone turned up a few times. This chain links TRBV27 with TRBJ1-2, with 7 bases aligning to TRBD1. J gave up 2 bases and V 5 bases, and 14 bases lay outside the gene matches. The CDR3 totals 17 residues. From germline, CDR1 is MNHEY and CDR2 SMNVEV (reference sequence). CDR3 residues: CASSGYRGLTLNYGYTF. The CDR3 DNA reads as TGTGCCAGCAGTGGTTACAGGGGACTAACTTTAAACTATGGCTACACCTTC.

The rearrangement uses TRBV6-6 and TRBJ2-3, with TRBD1 identical over 8 bases. Germline V lookup: CDR1 MNHNY, CDR2 SVGAGI (reference sequence). The length of the CDR3 is 17 residues. Trimming at V came to 5 bases and at J to 0 bases, leaving 10 bases not matched to a gene. Here the CDR3 DNA reads TGTGCCAGCAGTCAACTTTGGACAGGGCCTAGCACAGATACGCAGTATTTT. Translated, it gives CASSQLWTGPSTDTQYF.

The J gene is TRBJ2-7, the V gene TRBV3-1 (or the pseudogene TRBV3-2), with 9 nucleotides matching TRBD1. From germline, CDR1 is LGHDT and CDR2 YNNKEL (reference sequence). Unmatched junction bases numbered 3, after V lost 5 bases and J lost 4 bases. The CDR3 extends over 13 amino acids. The CDR3 sequence: CASSGQGRYEQYF. Written as DNA, the CDR3 is TGTGCCAGCAGCGGACAGGGGAGGTACGAGCAGTACTTC.

The V call is TRBV6-4, the J call TRBJ1-2; no clear D. The CDR3 has 11 amino acids. The V gene lost 4 bases and the J gene lost 6 bases, with 6 bases spanning the gap. Germline V CDR1 and CDR2: MRHNA, SNTAGT. For the CDR3, the DNA is TGTGCCAGCAGTGGACTCCATGGCTACACCTTC. It encodes CASSGLHGYTF.

The chain couples TRBV24-1 to TRBJ2-1; D possibly corresponds to TRBD1 (6 bases). Germline loops: CDR1 KGHDR, CDR2 SFDVKD. Trimming shortened V by 4 bases and J by 9 bases, and 12 bases separated the two germline ends. The CDR3 contains 13 residues. The CDR3, as DNA: TGTGCCACCAGTGAACCACAGGGTAGTGAGCAGTTCTTC. Protein sequence: CATSEPQGSEQFF.

This chain links TRBV14 with TRBJ1-3; D might be TRBD1 (6 bases). V was clipped by 4 bases and J by 0 bases, with 13 bases between them. CDR3 length: 16 amino acids. Germline V lookup: CDR1 SGHDN, CDR2 FVKESK. CDR3 DNA sequence: TGTGCCAGCAGCCTCCAGACAGGCCTCTCTGGAAACACCATATATTTT. Its protein is CASSLQTGLSGNTIYF.

This clone was seen only once. The rearrangement links TRBV5-6 to TRBJ2-1; TRBD2 matches at 11 bases. In germline, CDR1 is SGHDT, CDR2 YYEEEE. Trimming at V came to 0 bases and at J to 3 bases, leaving 8 bases not matched to a gene. The CDR3 is 18 amino acids. The CDR3 loop is CASSLAPSGGSFYNEQFF. The CDR3 region has the DNA TGTGCCAGCAGCTTGGCCCCTAGCGGGGGGTCCTTCTACAATGAGCAGTTCTTC.

V gene TRBV18 combines with J gene TRBJ1-1, with unresolved D. The CDR3 totals 13 residues. V gave up 3 bases and J gave up 5 bases, with 10 bases separating them. Germline-derived CDR1 and CDR2 are KGHSH and LQKENI. The CDR3, as DNA: TGTGCCAGCTCACCCGCCGGTCGAACTGAAGCTTTCTTT. Translation: CASSPAGRTEAFF.

The chain is built from TRBV5-4 and TRBJ1-2, with 9 bases fitting TRBD1. CDR3 length equals 13 residues. Germline V gene data show CDR1 as SGHNT and CDR2 as YYREEE (reference sequence). With 3 bases clipped from V and 8 bases from J, the junction kept 5 bases outside the gene matches. The CDR3 region is CASSWTGVGGYTF. The CDR3 region has the DNA TGTGCCAGCAGCTGGACAGGGGTGGGCGGCTACACCTTC.

The chain employs TRBV9 and TRBJ2-6; D not certain. Trimming removed 0 bases at V and 0 bases at J, with 4 bases between. CDR3 length: 15 residues. Germline V gene sequence: CDR1 SGDLS, CDR2 YYNGEE. CDR3 DNA: TGTGCCAGCAGCGTAGAGGCCTCTGGGGCCAACGTCCTGACTTTC. Its translation is CASSVEASGANVLTF.

This clone was seen only a few times. The V call is TRBV2, the J call TRBJ1-6; 9 nucleotides line up with TRBD1. The CDR3 is made up of 14 amino acids. Germline V CDR1 and CDR2: SNHLY, FYNNEI. Trimming took 7 bases from V and 10 from J; bases not matched to a gene: 8. CDR3 nucleotides: TGTGCCAGCACCCGGGACAGGGTTTTATCACCCCTCCACTTT. This gives the protein CASTRDRVLSPLHF.

This rearrangement joins TRBV7-6 to TRBJ1-1; the D is unclear. The CDR3 runs 15 residues. V dropped 0 bases and J dropped 0 bases, with 8 bases sitting between them. From germline, CDR1 is SGHVS and CDR2 FNYEAQ. CDR3 DNA sequence: TGTGCCAGCAGCTTAGCCCCAACCATGAACACTGAAGCTTTCTTT. This sequence encodes CASSLAPTMNTEAFF.

This chain connects TRBV5-5 to TRBJ2-7, with D tentatively TRBD1 (5 bases). This CDR3 comprises 15 residues. V lost 0 bases to trimming and J lost 2 bases, with 12 bases between them. CDR1 SGHKS and CDR2 YYEKEE come from the germline V gene (reference sequence). CDR3 nucleotides: TGTGCCAGCAGCTTGGGAGCAGGGTTGACCTACGAGCAGTACTTC. Amino acids: CASSLGAGLTYEQYF.

This chain joins TRBV9 and TRBJ1-3; no clear D. V was cut by 0 bases and J by 4 bases, with 2 bases left in between. The CDR3 totals 12 residues. Per the germline V gene, CDR1 is SGDLS and CDR2 is YYNGEE. CDR3 protein: CASSVVGNTIYF. The CDR3 coding sequence is TGTGCCAGCAGCGTAGTCGGAAACACCATATATTTT.

The chain has TRBV19 and TRBJ2-7; 7 nucleotides align to TRBD1. The CDR3 extends over 15 amino acids. Germline assignment: CDR1 LNHDA and CDR2 SQIVND (reference sequence). Trimming took 5 bases from V and 0 from J; bases not matched to a gene: 7. CDR3 coding DNA: TGTGCCAGTAGTCTACGACAGGGTAACTCCTACGAGCAGTACTTC. This translates into CASSLRQGNSYEQYF.

CDR3 sequence reads: CASSQPGLGYEQYF. The CDR3 DNA is TGTGCCAGCAGCCAGCCGGGACTAGGCTACGAGCAGTACTTC. The chain carries TRBV5-6 and TRBJ2-7, with TRBD2 matching 8 bases. V was clipped by 4 bases and J by 3 bases; unmatched bases: 6. Germline CDR1 SGHDT, CDR2 YYEEEE. The CDR3 is 14 amino acids.